A single sample is the source of the 30 T cell receptor beta chains below, sequenced in a study of beta chain features in type 1 diabetes. Isolated RNA was reverse transcribed in full, so expressed TCRB transcripts were sequenced. Method: immunoSEQ multiplex PCR; TCRdb's copy keeps in-frame clones and lacks some. The table has more than 350,000 clones, roughly 11% seen once. Specimen: naive CD4+ T cells from blood. All receptors come from a woman aged 18-29 years in good health.

This clone came up a few times. The CDR3 protein is CASSPRVADTQYF. CDR3 coding DNA: TGTGCCAGCAGCCCTAGGGTGGCCGATACGCAGTATTTT. The rearrangement uses TRBV7-2 and TRBJ2-3, with D unresolved. Germline CDR1 SGHTA, CDR2 FQGNSA. The CDR3 length is 13 residues. V was pared by 5 bases and J by 6 bases, with 12 bases between.

The rearrangement links TRBV21-1 to TRBJ2-7; the table's D gene call, TRBD1, was not cross checked with the DNA. TRBV21-1 is a pseudogene locus. The length of the CDR3 is 15 residues. For the CDR3, the DNA is TGTGCCAGCAGCAAAGGACAGGGGAACTCCTACGAGCAGTACGTC. Protein product: CASSKGQGNSYEQYV.

This chain connects TRBV5-1 to TRBJ2-1; D gene unclear. Germline V gives CDR1 SGHRS, CDR2 YFSETQ. This CDR3 region has 11 residues. Trimming pared 0 bases from V and 9 bases from J, leaving 4 bases between. The CDR3 DNA sequence: TGCGCCAGCAGCTTGGATGCTGAGCAGTTCTTC. Encoded protein: CASSLDAEQFF.

Only a few counts were recorded for this clone. The CDR3 DNA reads as TGTGCCAGCAGCCCGAGAACCTACAATGAGCAGTTCTTC. It codes for CASSPRTYNEQFF. This chain joins TRBV7-9 and TRBJ2-1, with D uncertain. The CDR3 spans 13 residues. The germline V and J ends were trimmed by 5 bases and 2 bases, with 7 bases remaining between them. The germline V gene encodes CDR1 SEHNR and CDR2 FQNEAQ (reference sequence).

The chain links TRBV15 to TRBJ1-4; the D gene is possibly TRBD1 (5 bases). The CDR3 is 14 amino acids. Germline loops: CDR1 LNHNV, CDR2 YYDKDF (reference sequence). V lost 1 base and J 2 bases, leaving 5 bases between the germline ends. CDR3 amino acids: CATSRGDTNEKLFF. CDR3 sequence (DNA): TGTGCCACCAGCAGAGGGGACACTAATGAAAAACTGTTTTTT.

This clone was seen only a few times. The chain recombines TRBV7-3 with TRBJ2-1, with no clear D. Germline assignment: CDR1 SGHTA and CDR2 FQGTGA. This CDR3 region has 14 residues. The germline V and J ends were trimmed by 1 base and 6 bases, with 10 bases remaining between them. Here the CDR3 DNA reads TGTGCCAGCAGCTTAATCTCCAGCAGCAATGAGCAGTTCTTC. Protein: CASSLISSSNEQFF.

The chain employs TRBV7-2 and TRBJ2-1; the match to TRBD2 covers 9 bases. CDR1 SGHTA and CDR2 FQGNSA come from the germline V gene. V dropped 5 bases and J dropped 4; count of bases not matched to a gene: 6. The CDR3 sequence is 15 residues long. The CDR3 sequence is CASSITSGSYNEQFF. The CDR3 coding sequence is TGTGCCAGCAGCATAACTAGCGGGTCGTACAATGAGCAGTTCTTC.

This chain connects TRBV27 to TRBJ1-1; TRBD1 agrees at 7 bases. CDR1 is MNHEY and CDR2 is SMNVEV in the germline V gene (reference sequence). The CDR3 loop spans 13 amino acids. V lost 7 bases, J lost 5 bases, and 7 bases stayed unmatched. Here the CDR3 reads CASTDRARTEAFF. The CDR3 nucleotides read TGTGCCAGCACTGACAGGGCAAGAACTGAAGCTTTCTTT.

The rearrangement links TRBV28 to TRBJ1-2; D is possibly TRBD1 (5 bases). Trimming took 5 bases from V and 4 from J, leaving 11 bases between them. Germline CDR1 reads MDHEN; CDR2 reads SYDVKM. This CDR3 has 13 residues. The CDR3 reads CASSPTAFYGYTF. Written as DNA, the CDR3 is TGTGCCAGCAGTCCGACAGCCTTCTATGGCTACACCTTC.

This clone was counted only a few times. The chain couples TRBV29-1 to TRBJ2-7, with unresolved D. CDR3 length: 14 residues. V lost 1 base to trimming and J lost 5 bases, with 15 bases between them. Germline V gene data show CDR1 as SQVTM and CDR2 as ANQGSEA. The CDR3: CSVEGSLIGHEQYF. In DNA form, the CDR3 reads TGCAGCGTTGAAGGGTCGTTAATTGGCCACGAGCAGTACTTC.

The rearrangement uses TRBV18 and TRBJ2-4, with D maybe TRBD1 (5 bases). V lost 8 bases, J lost 2 bases, and 13 bases lay in between. CDR3 size: 14 residues. CDR1 is KGHSH, CDR2 LQKENI, per germline. Written as DNA, the CDR3 is TGTGCCAGCACGACAGAAGTAACCAAAAACATTCAGTACTTC. It translates to CASTTEVTKNIQYF. The full variable domain, rest sourced from reference TRBV18 and TRBJ2-4, is NAGVMQNPRHLVRRRGQEARLRCSPMKGHSHVYWYRQLPEEGLKFMVYLQKENIIDESGMPKERFSAEFPKEGPSILRIQQVVRGDSAAYFCASTTEVTKNIQYFGAGTRLSVL.

This clone was counted only a few times. This sequence joins TRBV5-1 and TRBJ2-5, with D possibly being TRBD1 or TRBD2 (5 bases each). Germline CDR1 and CDR2: SGHRS and YFSETQ. This CDR3 comprises 14 residues. V was cut by 6 bases and J by 3 bases, with 15 bases left in between. The CDR3 sequence is CASTTGTIKETQYF. The DNA of the CDR3 is TGCGCCAGCACAACCGGGACGATAAAAGAGACCCAGTACTTC. Complete variable domain (other parts from reference TRBV5-1 and TRBJ2-5): KAGVTQTPRYLIKTRGQQVTLSCSPISGHRSVSWYQQTPGQGLQFLFEYFSETQRNKGNFPGRFSGRQFSNSRSEMNVSTLELGDSALYLCASTTGTIKETQYFGPGTRLLVL.

The chain carries TRBV7-9 and TRBJ1-1, with 7 bases matching TRBD1. J lost 1 base, V lost 3 bases, and 5 bases had no gene match. The CDR3 is 15 residues long. Germline CDR1 and CDR2: SEHNR and FQNEAQ (reference sequence). Here the CDR3 reads CASSLGTGENTEAFF. The CDR3 DNA sequence: TGTGCCAGCAGCTTGGGTACAGGGGAGAACACTGAAGCTTTCTTT. Full variable domain (outside the CDR3, taken from reference TRBV7-9 and TRBJ1-1): DTGVSQNPRHKITKRGQNVTFRCDPISEHNRLYWYRQTLGQGPEFLTYFQNEAQLEKSRLLSDRFSAERPKGSFSTLEIQRTEQGDSAMYLCASSLGTGENTEAFFGQGTRLTVV.

In its sample, this clone was seen a few times. The chain employs TRBV6-5 and TRBJ2-7, with a weak D call TRBD1 (5 bases). The V gene's germline CDR1 is MNHEY and CDR2 SVGAGI. The V end lost 2 bases, the J end lost 7 bases, and 12 bases lay between the germline ends. The CDR3 totals 13 residues. CDR3 sequence (DNA): TGTGCCAGCAGTTACAATCAGGGCTCGGAGCAGTACGTC. Protein: CASSYNQGSEQYV.

J is TRBJ1-5 and V is TRBV19, with unresolved D. Germline CDR1 and CDR2: LNHDA and SQIVND (reference sequence). The CDR3 totals 13 residues. The germline V and J ends were trimmed by 5 bases and 6 bases, with 11 bases remaining between them. For the CDR3, the DNA is TGTGCCAGTAGTTCGTCCCCCGGTCAGCCCCAGCATTTT. Translating gives CASSSSPGQPQHF.

This clone was recorded a few times. The V gene is TRBV27, the J gene TRBJ2-3; D ambiguous. Germline values: CDR1 MNHEY, CDR2 SMNVEV (reference sequence). This CDR3 region has 14 residues. The V end lost 2 bases, the J end lost 3 bases, and 9 bases lay between the germline ends. CDR3 region: CASSLGVGTDTQYF. As DNA, the CDR3 is TGTGCCAGCAGTTTAGGCGTAGGGACAGATACGCAGTATTTT.

The V call is TRBV9, the J call TRBJ1-2; 10 bases agree with TRBD1. CDR3 length: 15 amino acids. Germline trimming cut 4 bases from V and 7 bases from J; bases unmatched to any gene: 10. Germline V gives CDR1 SGDLS, CDR2 YYNGEE. CDR3 sequence: CASSQVGTGAGGYTF. The CDR3 coding sequence is TGTGCCAGCAGCCAAGTGGGGACAGGGGCGGGTGGCTACACCTTC.

V usage is TRBV5-1 and J usage is TRBJ2-5; D gene uncertain. CDR1 and CDR2 from the germline V gene are SGHRS and YFSETQ. V was cut by 0 bases and J by 5 bases, with 14 bases left in between. There are 15 residues in the CDR3. The CDR3 region is CASSLDLWVTETQYF. DNA for the CDR3: TGCGCCAGCAGCTTGGATTTGTGGGTTACGGAGACCCAGTACTTC.

This clone has just a few counts. The genes are TRBV5-4 and TRBJ2-1; TRBD2 agrees at 10 bases. From germline, CDR1 is SGHNT and CDR2 YYREEE (reference sequence). This CDR3 is 15 amino acids long. After removal of 0 bases from V and 5 bases from J, the junction contained 2 bases not matched to a gene. The CDR3 here is CASSLVLAGNNEQFF. DNA for the CDR3: TGTGCCAGCAGCTTGGTACTAGCGGGGAACAATGAGCAGTTCTTC. Full variable domain (outside the CDR3, taken from reference TRBV5-4 and TRBJ2-1): ETGVTQSPTHLIKTRGQQVTLRCSSQSGHNTVSWYQQALGQGPQFIFQYYREEENGRGNFPPRFSGLQFPNYSSELNVNALELDDSALYLCASSLVLAGNNEQFFGPGTRLTVL.

This clone was seen a few times. The rearrangement joins TRBV6-6 to TRBJ2-7; no firm D call. The CDR3 has 12 residues. V gave up 2 bases and J gave up 6 bases, with 8 bases separating them. Germline V gives CDR1 MNHNY, CDR2 SVGAGI (reference sequence). CDR3 nucleotide sequence: TGTGCCAGCAGTTACAGGGAAACCGAGCAGTACTTC. Amino acids: CASSYRETEQYF.

The chain joins TRBV28 to TRBJ1-4; the D is unclear. Germline assignment: CDR1 MDHEN and CDR2 SYDVKM. This CDR3 has 12 amino acids. The V end was cut by 6 bases, the J end by 5 bases, with 7 bases between. The DNA for the CDR3 is TGTGCCAGCAGCCTCGCGAATGAAAAACTGTTTTTT. This sequence encodes CASSLANEKLFF.

This chain connects TRBV4-2 to TRBJ2-7; D assignment may be TRBD1 or TRBD2 (6 bases each). Deletions cut 4 bases from V and 1 base from J, with 17 bases between. The CDR3 is 16 amino acids. The germline CDR1 and CDR2 sequences are LGHNA and YNFKEQ. CDR3 nucleotide sequence: TGTGCCAGCAGCCCGGTGGGGGGCGGATCGTCCTACGAGCAGTACTTC. Translating gives CASSPVGGGSSYEQYF.

In its sample, this clone was seen a few times. The chain recombines TRBV29-1 with TRBJ2-7; 14 bases map to TRBD2. The CDR3 has 14 residues. Germline values: CDR1 SQVTM, CDR2 ANQGSEA. J lost 7 bases, V lost 7 bases, and 9 bases had no gene match. The CDR3 DNA follows: TGCAGCGCCTACGGACTAGCGGGAGGCAGTGAGCAGTACTTC. It encodes CSAYGLAGGSEQYF.

The chain is built from TRBV25-1 and TRBJ1-4, with a possible D match to TRBD1 (5 bases). The CDR3 has 17 amino acids. Per germline, CDR1 MGHDK and CDR2 SYGVNS. V lost 0 bases, J lost 0 bases, and 11 bases lay in between. In DNA form, the CDR3 reads TGTGCCAGCAGTGAATATATTGGGGGGGCAACTAATGAAAAACTGTTTTTT. Its translation: CASSEYIGGATNEKLFF.

This clone turned up a few times. This sequence joins TRBV9 and TRBJ2-1, with D tentatively TRBD1 or TRBD2 (5 bases each). This CDR3 comprises 14 residues. The germline V and J ends were trimmed by 0 bases and 4 bases, with 8 bases remaining between them. Germline lookup yields CDR1 SGDLS and CDR2 YYNGEE. The DNA for the CDR3 is TGTGCCAGCAGCGTAGCGGGACCGTACAATGAGCAGTTCTTC. Its protein is CASSVAGPYNEQFF.

The gene calls are TRBV19 and TRBJ1-5, with D unclear. CDR3 length: 12 residues. Germline CDR1 and CDR2: LNHDA and SQIVND (reference sequence). The germline V and J ends were trimmed by 6 bases and 3 bases, with 6 bases remaining between them. Here the CDR3 reads CASRTANQPQHF. The CDR3 nucleotides read TGTGCCAGTAGAACTGCCAATCAGCCCCAGCATTTT. Filled out from reference TRBV19 and TRBJ1-5, the complete variable domain reads DGGITQSPKYLFRKEGQNVTLSCEQNLNHDAMYWYRQDPGQGLRLIYYSQIVNDFQKGDIAEGYSVSREKKESFPLTVTSAQKNPTAFYLCASRTANQPQHFGDGTRLSIL.

This CDR3 is CASSQVGVYNEQFF. DNA of the CDR3: TGTGCCAGCAGCCAAGTCGGGGTCTACAATGAGCAGTTCTTC. J is TRBJ2-1 and V is TRBV4-2; TRBD2 might be the D (5 bases). The V end lost 1 base, the J end lost 3 bases, and 7 bases lay between the germline ends. Germline assignment: CDR1 LGHNA and CDR2 YNFKEQ. The CDR3 has 14 residues.

This clone came up a few times. The J gene is TRBJ2-3, the V gene TRBV7-8; tentatively, D is TRBD2 (6 bases). Per germline, CDR1 SGHVS and CDR2 FQNEAQ. V lost 5 bases and J 4 bases, leaving 19 bases between the germline ends. There are 16 residues in the CDR3. The CDR3 loop is CASSPGRGIEADTQYF. For the CDR3, the DNA is TGTGCCAGCAGCCCCGGACGGGGGATAGAAGCAGATACGCAGTATTTT. The full variable domain, rest sourced from reference TRBV7-8 and TRBJ2-3, is GAGVSQSPRYKVAKRGQDVALRCDPISGHVSLFWYQQALGQGPEFLTYFQNEAQLDKSGLPSDRFFAERPEGSVSTLKIQRTQQEDSAVYLCASSPGRGIEADTQYFGPGTRLTVL.

V usage is TRBV4-2 and J usage is TRBJ2-3; D is unclear. The V gene's germline CDR1 is LGHNA and CDR2 YNFKEQ. Trimming took off 3 bases at V and 2 bases at J, with 3 bases between the two ends. The CDR3 is 12 amino acids. In nucleotides, the CDR3 is TGTGCCAGCAGCCACCTCACAGATACGCAGTATTTT. Translated, it gives CASSHLTDTQYF.

The chain combines TRBV11-2 with TRBJ1-1, with TRBD1 as a possible D gene (5 bases). This CDR3 comprises 17 residues. Germline assignment: CDR1 SGHAT and CDR2 FQNNGV. With 5 bases removed from V and 11 bases from J, the gap between germline ends came to 30 bases. The CDR3 DNA reads TGTGCCAGCAGCACCCTTTTCCAGGGTGTCGGCCCGAATGAGGCTTTCTTT. This translates into CASSTLFQGVGPNEAFF.